The present T cell receptor (beta chain) was sequenced within a study of T cell responses to AZD1222 COVID-19 vaccine. Study conclusions and caveats: Elevations in Spike-specific TCR breadth and depth followed administration of two AZD1222 doses. Spike was spanned by vaccine-associated CD4 TCRs, with dominance at 160-218 and 743-854. Just a handful of AZD1222 recipients tested seropositive at baseline.

Produced via immunoSEQ multiplex PCR; TCRdb's table is partial and in-frame only. In the table there are 95,000 to 150,000 clones, 70% to 90% of which are singletons. CDR1 and CDR2 from the germline V gene are SEHNR and FQNEAQ (reference sequence). The CDR3 has 14 residues. V shed 5 bases, J shed 5 bases, and the junction held 5 bases outside the gene matches. About this clone: As yet, its antigen is unknown.

The receptor comes from an adult in good health. The sequences come from peripheral blood, collected on day 0 of AZD1222 vaccination. This chain links TRBV7-9 with TRBJ1-4, with TRBD1 matching over 7 bases. The CDR3 sequence: CASSPTGVNEKLFF. The DNA of the CDR3 is TGTGCCAGCAGCCCCACAGGGGTGAATGAAAAACTGTTTTTT. Complete variable domain (other parts from reference TRBV7-9 and TRBJ1-4): DTGVSQNPRHKITKRGQNVTFRCDPISEHNRLYWYRQTLGQGPEFLTYFQNEAQLEKSRLLSDRFSAERPKGSFSTLEIQRTEQGDSAMYLCASSPTGVNEKLFFGSGTQLSVL.